This is a list of T cell receptor beta chains from one sample in a study of shared clonotypes between healthy human individuals. Assay: immunoSEQ multiplex PCR; the TCRdb copy retains only in-frame clones and omits some. The repertoire holds fewer than 1.8 million clones, with approximately 98.5% as singletons. The sample taken for sequencing was naive CD4+ T cells sorted from blood. The receptors shown here come from a young man in good health. Both conserved end residues are part of each CDR3. The D gene is left open where the match is weak. Expanded clones are given a class, and other clones once, few, many or no size at all.

DNA	CDR3	D	V	J	size
TGCGCCAGCAGCCAAGGACTAGCGGGATTCGATGAGCAGTTCTTC	CASSQGLAGFDEQFF	TRBD2	TRBV4-3	TRBJ2-1	.
TGTGCCAGCAGCTTTGGGGATACGCAGTATTTT	CASSFGDTQYF	.	TRBV5-6	TRBJ2-3	.
TGCGCCAGCAGCTTGGGAGGGGTGAGCAATCAGCCCCAGCATTTT	CASSLGGVSNQPQHF	.	TRBV5-1	TRBJ1-5	.
TGTGCCAGCTCACCACCGGGACACTCCTACGAGCAGTACTTC	CASSPPGHSYEQYF	.	TRBV18	TRBJ2-7	.
TGTGCCAGCAGCAGGCTAGCGGGAGGGCCCGGGGAGCTGTTTTTT	CASSRLAGGPGELFF	TRBD2	TRBV7-2	TRBJ2-2	.
TGTGCCAGCAGGGCAGGGCTGGTCTTCGACGAGCAGTACTTC	CASRAGLVFDEQYF	.	TRBV5-6	TRBJ2-7	.
TGTGCCAGCAGTTTTTGGGGGAACTATGGCTACACCTTC	CASSFWGNYGYTF	.	TRBV28	TRBJ1-2	.
TGTGCCAGCAGTAAAACTAATGAAAAACTGTTTTTT	CASSKTNEKLFF	.	TRBV6-1	TRBJ1-4	few
TGTGCCAGCAGTGACCCCGGGACAGGGGCTCTAGCCAAAAACATTCAGTACTTC	CASSDPGTGALAKNIQYF	TRBD1	TRBV25-1	TRBJ2-4	.
TGTGCCAGTAGTATAGACCAGAACACTGAAGCTTTCTTT	CASSIDQNTEAFF	.	TRBV19	TRBJ1-1	.
TGTGCCAGCGGTGAAGAAGACAGGGTTCGGGTAGGATACAATGAGCAGTTCTTC	CASGEEDRVRVGYNEQFF	TRBD1	TRBV9	TRBJ2-1	.
TGTGCCAGCAGTTACGGACTAGCGGTTCGCACAGATACGCAGTATTTT	CASSYGLAVRTDTQYF	TRBD2	TRBV6-5	TRBJ2-3	once
TGTGCCAGCAGCCAAGGTCTCTACACATACGAGCAGTACTTC	CASSQGLYTYEQYF	.	TRBV4-2	TRBJ2-7	.
TGTGCCTGGAGCCCTAACCTAACAGGGGAGGTTGAAGCTTTCTTT	CAWSPNLTGEVEAFF	TRBD1	TRBV30	TRBJ1-1	.
TGTGCCAGCAGCCCCACTCGACAGGGAAGGACCAAAAACATTCAGTACTTC	CASSPTRQGRTKNIQYF	TRBD1	TRBV7-8	TRBJ2-4	.
TGTGCCAGCAGCTCATGGGCAGTTAGCAATCAGCCCCAGCATTTT	CASSSWAVSNQPQHF	.	TRBV11-3	TRBJ1-5	.
TGTGCCAGCTCACCAACGAACCGGGACAGGACGTACGAGCAGTACTTC	CASSPTNRDRTYEQYF	TRBD1	TRBV18	TRBJ2-7	.
TGTGCCAGCAGCCAAGACCCCGGGAAGGTGAATGAGCAGTTCTTC	CASSQDPGKVNEQFF	.	TRBV14	TRBJ2-1	.